This T cell receptor (beta chain) was recovered during a study of T cells in localized non-small cell lung cancer. General observations from the study: There was higher T cell clonality in uninvolved adjacent lung than in tumor, and it was highest there. Heterogeneity stays possible, as sequencing covered only one tumor region. Across samples, adjacent lung featured a median roughly 61 of the top 100 tumor clones.

As regards this clone: The antigen remains unidentified.

V was shortened by 5 bases and J by 6 bases, with 17 bases between the two germline ends. Germline V CDR1 and CDR2: SEHNR, FQNEAQ (reference sequence). The CDR3 extends over 14 amino acids. Sequencing used immunoSEQ multiplex PCR; TCRdb keeps in-frame clones, though not all of them. The sample gives tens of thousands of clones, roughly nine tenths of which show up once; about 7.1% is in the top ten. The clonotype comes from a woman aged 35-75 years with stage I lung adenocarcinoma. The sample consisted of peripheral blood, taken before any cancer treatment. The J gene is TRBJ2-7, the V gene TRBV7-9; D gene unclear. DNA of the CDR3: TGTGCCAGCAGCGTAATTGGGCGGTTAGGCGAGCAGTACTTC. Translated: CASSVIGRLGEQYF.